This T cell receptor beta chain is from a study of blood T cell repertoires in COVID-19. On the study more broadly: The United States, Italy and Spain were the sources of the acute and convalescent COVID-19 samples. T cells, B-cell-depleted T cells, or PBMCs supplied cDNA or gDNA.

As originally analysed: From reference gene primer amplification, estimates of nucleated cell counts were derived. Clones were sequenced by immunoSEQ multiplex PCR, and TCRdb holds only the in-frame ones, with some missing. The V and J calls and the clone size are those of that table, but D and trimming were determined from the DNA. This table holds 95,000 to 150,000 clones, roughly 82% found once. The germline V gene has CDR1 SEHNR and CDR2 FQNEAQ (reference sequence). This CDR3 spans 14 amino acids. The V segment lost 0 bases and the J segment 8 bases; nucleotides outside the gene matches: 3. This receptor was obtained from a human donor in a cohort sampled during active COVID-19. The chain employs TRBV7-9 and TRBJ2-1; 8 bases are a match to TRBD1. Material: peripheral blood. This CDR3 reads CASSLADRVYEQFF. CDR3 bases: TGTGCCAGCAGCTTAGCGGACAGGGTTTATGAGCAGTTCTTC.